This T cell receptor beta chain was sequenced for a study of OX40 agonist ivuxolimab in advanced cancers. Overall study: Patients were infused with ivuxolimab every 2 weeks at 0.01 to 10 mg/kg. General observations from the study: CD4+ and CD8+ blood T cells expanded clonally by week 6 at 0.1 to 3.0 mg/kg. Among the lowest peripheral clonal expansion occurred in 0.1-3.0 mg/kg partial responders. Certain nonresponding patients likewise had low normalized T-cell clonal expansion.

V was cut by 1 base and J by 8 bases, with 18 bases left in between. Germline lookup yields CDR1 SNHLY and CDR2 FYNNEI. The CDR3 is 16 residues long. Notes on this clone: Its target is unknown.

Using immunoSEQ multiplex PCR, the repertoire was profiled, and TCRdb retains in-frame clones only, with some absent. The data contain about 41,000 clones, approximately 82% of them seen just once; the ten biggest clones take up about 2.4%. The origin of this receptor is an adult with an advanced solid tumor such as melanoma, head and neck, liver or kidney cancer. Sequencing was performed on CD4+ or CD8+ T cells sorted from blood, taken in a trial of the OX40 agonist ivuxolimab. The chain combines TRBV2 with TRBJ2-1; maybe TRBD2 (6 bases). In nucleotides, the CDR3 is TGTGCCAGCAGTGAAGATCGGGGGACCGTTAGCGATGAGCAGTTCTTC. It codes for CASSEDRGTVSDEQFF.